This passage covers 16 T cell receptor beta chains from one sample sequenced in a study of blood T cell repertoires in COVID-19. Clones were read by immunoSEQ multiplex PCR, and TCRdb kept only the in-frame ones, dropping some. The sample lists some 170,000 clones, roughly 81% occurring once. Sequencing was carried out using peripheral blood. All receptors derive from a woman in her thirties or forties with COVID-19, enrolled during active disease.

DNA of the CDR3: TGTGCCAGCAGCTTAGCTGGGCCTCAAGATACAAGTGCCGGGGAGCTGTTTTTT. Its protein product is CASSLAGPQDTSAGELFF. V and J are TRBV7-2 and TRBJ2-2; no firm D call. Trimming took off 0 bases at V and 6 bases at J, with 20 bases between the two ends. The germline CDR1 and CDR2 sequences are SGHTA and FQGNSA. The CDR3 spans 18 residues.

This clone was seen just once. This chain uses TRBV19 with TRBJ2-5; perhaps TRBD2 as D (6 bases). CDR1 and CDR2 (germline): LNHDA, SQIVND (reference sequence). The CDR3 runs 15 residues. The germline V and J ends were trimmed by 3 bases and 5 bases, with 16 bases remaining between them. The CDR3 coding sequence is TGTGCCAGTAGTATCGCCAGCGGGCAGAGGGAGACCCAGTACTTC. Translating gives CASSIASGQRETQYF. Complete variable domain (other parts from reference TRBV19 and TRBJ2-5): DGGITQSPKYLFRKEGQNVTLSCEQNLNHDAMYWYRQDPGQGLRLIYYSQIVNDFQKGDIAEGYSVSREKKESFPLTVTSAQKNPTAFYLCASSIASGQRETQYFGPGTRLLVL.

The chain is built from TRBV10-1 and TRBJ1-4, with 10 bases fitting TRBD1. V dropped 0 bases and J dropped 6; count of bases not matched to a gene: 1. The CDR3 spans 15 residues. Germline-derived CDR1 and CDR2 are WNHNN and SYGVQD (reference sequence). This CDR3 is CASSESGTGDEKLFF. CDR3 bases: TGCGCCAGCAGTGAGTCGGGGACAGGGGATGAAAAACTGTTTTTT.

The chain carries TRBV6-4 and TRBJ2-1, with 8 nucleotides matching TRBD2. J was trimmed by 5 bases and V by 4 bases; bases with no gene match: 10. Germline V gives CDR1 MRHNA, CDR2 SNTAGT. The CDR3 is 16 residues long. The CDR3 DNA follows: TGTGCCAGCAGTGTCGTCCCGGGACTAGGCCACAATGAGCAGTTCTTC. Protein: CASSVVPGLGHNEQFF.

In its sample, this clone was seen a few times. The chain has TRBV7-9 and TRBJ2-1, with 8 nucleotides matching TRBD1. The CDR3 contains 14 residues. The V gene's germline CDR1 is SEHNR and CDR2 FQNEAQ (reference sequence). Trimming took 5 bases from V and 7 from J; bases not matched to a gene: 7. The CDR3 DNA follows: TGTGCCAGCAGCGCCCGGGACAGGAGGAATGAGCAGTTCTTC. This encodes CASSARDRRNEQFF. Looking up the rest from reference TRBV7-9 and TRBJ2-1 gives the full variable domain: DTGVSQNPRHKITKRGQNVTFRCDPISEHNRLYWYRQTLGQGPEFLTYFQNEAQLEKSRLLSDRFSAERPKGSFSTLEIQRTEQGDSAMYLCASSARDRRNEQFFGPGTRLTVL.

In its sample, this clone was seen a few times. Other DNA sequences in this sample translate to the same CDR3. The gene calls are TRBV6-5 and TRBJ2-3, with 9 bases fitting TRBD1. The CDR3 spans 14 residues. CDR1 and CDR2 (germline): MNHEY, SVGAGI. V lost 6 bases to trimming and J lost 1 base; unmatched junction nucleotides: 2. The CDR3 DNA follows: TGTGCCAGCAGGAGGACAGGGGGCACAGATACGCAGTATTTT. This encodes CASRRTGGTDTQYF.

The J gene is TRBJ2-5, the V gene TRBV7-6, with D possibly being TRBD1 (5 bases). This CDR3 is built from 15 residues. V lost 1 base to trimming and J lost 0 bases, with 9 bases between them. Germline V lookup: CDR1 SGHVS, CDR2 FNYEAQ. CDR3 loop: CASSLGSGNQETQYF. The CDR3, as DNA: TGTGCCAGCAGCTTAGGATCAGGGAACCAAGAGACCCAGTACTTC.

The rearrangement joins TRBV4-1 to TRBJ1-1, with D hard to call. This CDR3 is 14 amino acids long. V was trimmed by 2 bases and J by 5 bases, leaving 12 bases between them. Germline CDR1 MGHRA, CDR2 YSYEKL. Written as DNA, the CDR3 is TGCGCCAGCAGCCAAAGGAACCCGCGGACTGAAGCTTTCTTT. Translated, it gives CASSQRNPRTEAFF.

The chain carries TRBV27 and TRBJ1-2; TRBD1 might be the D (5 bases). Germline V lookup: CDR1 MNHEY, CDR2 SMNVEV (reference sequence). This CDR3 has 14 residues. The V end lost 5 bases, the J end lost 4 bases, and 14 bases lay between the germline ends. The DNA of the CDR3 is TGTGCCAGCAGTCGCGACAGCTACCCCTATGGCTACACCTTC. Its protein is CASSRDSYPYGYTF.

The chain uses TRBV5-6 and TRBJ1-5; D is undetermined. Germline CDR1 SGHDT, CDR2 YYEEEE. Between the trimmed V and J ends, which lost 6 bases and 0 bases, there was a span of 13 bases. There are 15 residues in the CDR3. CDR3 sequence (DNA): TGTGCCAGCACAACGAGCCTCTATAGCAATCAGCCCCAGCATTTT. Residues: CASTTSLYSNQPQHF.

J is TRBJ2-7 and V is TRBV27, with D possibly matching TRBD2 (5 bases). Germline V gene lookup returns CDR1 MNHEY and CDR2 SMNVEV (reference sequence). There are 15 residues in the CDR3. The ends were cut back, 2 bases at V and 2 bases at J, with 13 bases in the middle. In nucleotides, the CDR3 is TGTGCCAGCAGTTTAGGAGCGGAACAAACCTACGAGCAGTACTTC. Translated, it gives CASSLGAEQTYEQYF.

This chain links TRBV7-2 with TRBJ2-1; D is ambiguous. Trimming took 6 bases from V and 2 from J, leaving 8 bases between them. CDR3 size: 13 residues. Germline CDR1 reads SGHTA; CDR2 reads FQGNSA. The CDR3 region has the DNA TGTGCCAGCAGGGAGCCTCCCTACAATGAGCAGTTCTTC. Its protein is CASREPPYNEQFF.

V gene TRBV6-5 combines with J gene TRBJ2-3, with a weak D call TRBD1 (6 bases). This CDR3 is built from 11 residues. Trimming cost V 8 bases and J 6 bases, with 9 bases left between them. Germline V gene lookup returns CDR1 MNHEY and CDR2 SVGAGI. The CDR3 bases are TGTGCCAGCGTTCAGGGGGATACGCAGTATTTT. Amino acids: CASVQGDTQYF.

This clone was detected only a few times. J is TRBJ1-3 and V is TRBV11-2, with a tentative D call TRBD1 (6 bases). Trimming stripped 7 bases from V and 9 bases from J, with 13 bases between. Germline V gene data show CDR1 as SGHAT and CDR2 as FQNNGV. The CDR3 contains 12 residues. The CDR3 reads CASNTGTSTIYF. CDR3 nucleotides: TGTGCCAGCAATACAGGGACAAGCACCATATATTTT. Drawing the rest from reference TRBV11-2 and TRBJ1-3, the complete variable domain is EAGVAQSPRYKIIEKRQSVAFWCNPISGHATLYWYQQILGQGPKLLIQFQNNGVVDDSQLPKDRFSAERLKGVDSTLKIQPAKLEDSAVYLCASNTGTSTIYFGEGSWLTVV.

This chain links TRBV14 with TRBJ2-3, with D perhaps TRBD1 (6 bases). The ends were cut back, 3 bases at V and 0 bases at J, with 16 bases in the middle. The CDR3 contains 17 residues. The germline gives CDR1 SGHDN, CDR2 FVKESK. The CDR3 region is CASSHDDLGASTDTQYF. The CDR3 region has the DNA TGTGCCAGCAGCCATGATGATTTGGGGGCTAGCACAGATACGCAGTATTTT.

The chain recombines TRBV19 with TRBJ1-1, with a weak D call TRBD1 (6 bases). Trimming took 5 bases from V and 1 from J, leaving 14 bases between them. Germline lookup yields CDR1 LNHDA and CDR2 SQIVND (reference sequence). The CDR3 is made up of 15 amino acids. CDR3: CASSVTGFENTEAFF. CDR3 coding DNA: TGTGCCAGTAGTGTTACAGGGTTCGAGAACACTGAAGCTTTCTTT.